These 2 T cell receptor beta chains originate from one sample sequenced in a study of monozygotic twins with inflammatory bowel disease. TCRdb re-called the 5' RACE reads and catalogs CDR3 proteins one per entry, DNA excluded. In all, the sample yields 350,000 to 400,000 distinct CDR3 sequences. The sample taken for sequencing was blood. The receptors shown here come from a human donor with ulcerative colitis or Crohn's disease, or a healthy co-twin of an affected twin (not recorded which).

This chain links TRBV5-1 with TRBJ2-7; TCRdb outputs TRBD1, but without DNA this stays unchecked. This CDR3 is 17 amino acids long. Germline CDR1 reads SGHRS; CDR2 reads YFSETQ. This CDR3 is CASSLAESSDRGDEQYF. Drawing the rest from reference TRBV5-1 and TRBJ2-7, the complete variable domain is KAGVTQTPRYLIKTRGQQVTLSCSPISGHRSVSWYQQTPGQGLQFLFEYFSETQRNKGNFPGRFSGRQFSNSRSEMNVSTLELGDSALYLCASSLAESSDRGDEQYFGPGTRLTVT.

The chain links TRBV7-9 to TRBJ1-4; TCRdb's assignment of TRBD1 cannot be checked, as there is no DNA. CDR3 size: 16 residues. CDR1 is SEHNR, CDR2 FQNEAQ, per germline (reference sequence). CDR3 protein: CASSLGRARGGEKLFF.